This T cell receptor (beta chain) was captured by sequencing in a study of blood T cells in healthy people across ages. This CDR3 has 15 amino acids. From germline, CDR1 is SGHTA and CDR2 FQGNSA. Next came a second PCR, run for about 7 to 12 cycles, which used a sample-barcoded 5' primer along with a J-beta primer mix. TCRdb reanalysed the 5' RACE reads using MiXCR and keeps one entry per CDR3 protein. The data show approximately 350,000 distinct CDR3 sequences, roughly half seen once. The V and J genes are TRBV7-2 and TRBJ2-1; D remains unclear. Gene TRBJ2-7 matches the end of the DNA better, so the J call may be wrong. The sequence was collected from a man aged 60-69 years in good health. Sequences were obtained from blood. In DNA form, the CDR3 reads TGTGCCAGCAGCTCTGATTCTGGCTCCTACAATGAGCAGTACTTC. It translates to CASSSDSGSYNEQYF.